The clone carrying this TCR beta chain was counted ten times or more. Its specificity is unknown. Stable hyperthyroidism: no ophthalmopathy progression over 18 months of follow-up. Patients aged 18 to 65 had newly diagnosed hyperthyroidism lasting under 2 months. The data are from a study of T cells in Graves' hyperthyroidism and ophthalmopathy. Overall study context: Blood from the periphery was taken at initial diagnosis, before any treatment.

RNA transcripts gave rise to amplified TCR beta CDR3 regions. Initially, a first-round RT-PCR of the TCR CDR3 employed the HTBI primer set. TCRdb re-called the multiplex PCR reads through MiXCR, storing one row per CDR3 protein. The sample lists about 210,000 distinct CDR3 sequences, about a sixth occurring once. Germline V gene lookup returns CDR1 MNHEY and CDR2 SMNVEV (reference sequence). This CDR3 spans 14 amino acids. With V trimmed by 3 bases and J by 9 bases, 9 bases remained unmatched. Study results and limitations: Patients with ophthalmopathy were separated from those with stable hyperthyroidism by a 13 V-J model.

What was sequenced was blood. The receptor was isolated from a man over 45 with Graves' hyperthyroidism. The chain has TRBV27 and TRBJ2-7; 9 bases are shared with TRBD1. CDR3 DNA sequence: TGTGCCAGCAGTTTCTTGGGACAGGGCGGCGGGCAGTACTTC. Its protein is CASSFLGQGGGQYF.